This T cell receptor (beta chain) stems from a study of the immune and genomic landscape of osteosarcoma. Looking at the study overall: Poor-risk disease predominated: about 77% unfavorable response, approximately 65% deceased. Findings and limits, study-wide: Productive clonality was low overall, averaging approximately 0.083, maximum around 0.29.

Primary, local recurrence and metastasis osteosarcoma tumors were taken after treatment from poor-prognosis patients. The V and J ends lost 3 bases and 4 bases respectively, with 10 bases between them. The CDR3 consists of 14 residues. CDR1 and CDR2 from the germline V gene are SNHLY and FYNNEI. Only one count was recorded for this clone. Its antigen is unknown. Profiled with immunoSEQ multiplex PCR; TCRdb holds only in-frame clones, not every one. The sample holds more than 4,000 clones; 77% are singletons and the top ten take approximately 6%. Sequences were obtained from osteosarcoma tumor tissue from the lung. The chain carries TRBV2 and TRBJ1-5; a possible D gene is TRBD1 (5 bases). The sequence came from a human donor with osteosarcoma. The CDR3 reads CASSEGTPNQPQHF. For the CDR3, the DNA is TGTGCCAGCAGTGAGGGGACTCCAAATCAGCCCCAGCATTTT.